What follows describes a single T cell receptor beta chain. Its antigen is unknown. The input lacks base qualities; no much larger clone sits a single base away. This record comes from a study of T cell responses to AZD1222 COVID-19 vaccine (dated by TCRdb to the early 2020s). Some background on the complete study: A total of 230 to 250 trial participants underwent TCR sequencing, of whom about 210 received two doses of AZD1222 and some 26 received two doses of the MenACWY control vaccine. Trial participants were enrolled into age subgroups of 18-55, 56-69 and 70-plus years, which contained about 150, 27 and 61 TCR-sequenced participants, respectively.

The study at large found these results: Because no day 14 peak-response samples were available, the repertoires could be characterized only after the peak T cell response. Most participants were white British and females outnumbered males, and the authors suggested that clonal diversity may have been underestimated. The vaccine-associated CD4 TCRs covered the entire spike protein, and the dominant responses fell in regions 160-218 and 743-854. Conclusions about previously exposed vaccinees are limited, since just five or six AZD1222 recipients were seropositive for SARS-CoV-2 at baseline. In the small 56-69-year group, the increase in depth fell short of significance, most likely because of low power. Nearly half of unique spike-specific TCRs reportedly recognized epitopes outside regions mutated in the B.1.351 and B.1.1.7 variants. Spike-specific TCR breadth and depth rose significantly after two AZD1222 doses compared with day 0 and with MenACWY recipients.

The CDR3 regions of human TCRbeta chains were analyzed by immunosequencing. Under the source paper's analysis protocol: Repertoire TCRs were checked for matches against a reference library of SARS-CoV-2-specific TCRs that had been generated using the MIRA antigen-specificity platform. Breadth was defined as the fraction of unique TCRs that were SARS-CoV-2-associated, and depth was defined as the fraction of total T cells that were SARS-CoV-2-associated. Each spike-specific TCR was assigned to its reactive spike region and to a CD4 or CD8 class using the MIRA data. Log10-transformed breadth and depth values were compared by one-way ANOVA with Sidak's multiple comparisons tests. This immuneACCESS table, as held by TCRdb, lists in-frame sequences with V and J called but not all clones. Of the missing ones, under half trace to an unresolved V gene in checked studies; the others have no known cause. The V and J calls and clone size are taken from that table; D and trimming were inferred from the DNA. The sample table contains around 130,000 clones; only one count was recorded for 80% to 95% of them. The ten largest account for 4% to 5% of the sample.

V lost 5 bases and J lost 5 bases; the stretch between them is 18 bases long. Sequences SGHDN (CDR1) and FVKESK (CDR2) are obtained from the germline V gene. Including cysteine and phenylalanine, the CDR3 has 15 amino acids. This entry keeps only the CDR3 DNA: 45 bases, framed from base 1. What this sample's time point label stands for: about 28 days (+/-7) after the second vaccine dose. This sample's treatment or condition label indicates: meningococcal conjugate vaccine given as trial control. Samples from vaccinated people were obtained from the UK trials COV001 and COV002, which included a single-blind randomized controlled phase 2/3 trial of AZD1222 (ChAdOx1 nCoV-19) in healthy adults. Trial participant PBMC samples were collected at day 0 and day 28 after the second dose for TCRbeta chain sequencing.

This TCR was sampled from an adult who received the MenACWY meningococcal vaccine as a control. In this chain, TRBV14 is recombined with TRBJ1-1; the D gene is perhaps TRBD1, on 5 matching bases. Sequenced here: peripheral blood, sampled 28 days after the second dose of the MenACWY control vaccine. The DNA sequence is TGTGCCAGCAGCAAATCGCGGGGCTGGGGGACTGAAGCTTTCTTT. Its translation reads: CASSKSRGWGTEAFF.